This paragraph reports one T cell receptor beta chain. Its antigen remains unidentified. No base quality information exists; no much larger clone differs at one position. Reading from cysteine to phenylalanine, the CDR3 counts 16 amino acids. The DNA shown is the 48-base CDR3, in frame from base 1. V and J are truncated by 6 bases and 3 bases respectively, leaving an intervening sequence of 19 bases. For CDR1 and CDR2, the germline V gene (reference sequence) lists MNHEY and SMNVEV. The cohort consisted of more than 650 healthy bone marrow donors. At the time of sampling, all cohort members were nominally healthy, though unrecorded immune exposures were likely present. The donor was CMV seronegative and was included in the group of approximately 350 seronegative cohort members. Every donor gave a peripheral blood sample, and the peripheral blood mononuclear cells from that sample were used for TCR beta sequencing. Genomic DNA was extracted from the blood cell samples with the Qiagen DNeasy Blood Extraction Kit.

The sample belongs to a study of cytomegalovirus exposure and HLA in healthy donors (dated by TCRdb to 2016 to 2017). Context from the whole study: An earlier analysis of roughly 630 of the donors reported more than 250 Gb of sequence data and roughly 100 million unique TCR beta sequences from some 180 million T cells. An early release covering roughly 600 HLA-typed donors comprised 250 to 350 gigabases of sequencing data and around 86 million unique TCR sequences. The genetic ancestry cluster associated with self-reported Caucasian donors included roughly four fifths of the 300 to 400 genotyped donors. The aim of the study was to test whether cataloging public T cell receptors could identify signatures of past pathogen exposure. The T cell repertoires of some 700 subjects were profiled by immunosequencing and related to cytomegalovirus serostatus. Along with the roughly 700-subject first cohort, a separate validation cohort of over a hundred different subjects was used. To predict cytomegalovirus infection status, the study brought together high-throughput TCR immunosequencing, statistical association of individual TCRs with disease status, and machine learning. In a later analysis, previously published TCR beta repertoires from several hundred donors were re-analyzed and high-resolution HLA genotyping was added so that TCR occurrence patterns could be studied. Rather than using new phenotypic data, the later analysis identified candidate immune exposures from TCR beta sequences and from how often those sequences occurred across donors. To decide whether each TCR beta V gene segment behaved as functional or pseudogenic, an earlier analysis of nearly 600 of the donors relied on high-throughput TCR beta sequencing. Donor age, sex, ethnicity and CMV serostatus were compiled together with the repertoire data. A later genetic analysis used genome-wide SNP genotypes for about three fifths of the roughly 700 donors, treating that subset as a discovery cohort. All discovery cohort repertoires had been generated using a single sequencing platform. Both class I and class II loci were covered by HLA typing, at four-digit resolution. Typing coverage differed by locus: A, B, C, DRB1 and DQB1 were typed in roughly 629-630 donors, DQA1 in roughly 510, DPA1 in around 610, and DPB1 in around 440. About five DR-DQ haplotypes were treated as single units for association and clustering because of strong linkage in the cohort. Across some 400 genotyped donors of the cohort, an average of approximately 220,000 unique TCR beta nucleotide sequences per donor were sequenced, and approximately 17% of those sequences were non-productive.

To prepare the library, the immunoSEQ multiplex PCR assay was applied. For the multiplex PCR, a mixture combining 60 forward primers for TCR Vbeta segments and 13 reverse primers for TCR Jbeta segments was used. Amplification of the CDR3 region of rearranged TCR beta genes was performed with a multiplex PCR assay on genomic DNA. Amplified TCR beta libraries were sequenced as 87-base-pair reads on the Illumina HiSeq System. In the paper's pipeline: Across the 500 to 850 repertoires, a later analysis counted 80 million or so unique TCR beta chains, roughly 11 million of which were shared by at least two donors. Raw reads were error-corrected and collapsed into unique sequences by a nearest-neighbor algorithm in which closely related sequences were merged to remove PCR and sequencing errors. CDR3 sequences were aligned to IMGT reference sequences to assign V, D and J gene segments. Each retained sequence needed at least a six-nucleotide match to both a V gene segment and a J gene segment. Rearrangements were called productive when the CDR3 lacked stop codons and stayed in frame with V and J; all others were non-productive. Following IMGT convention, CDR3 was defined as the stretch from the second conserved V-encoded cysteine to the conserved J-encoded phenylalanine. Sequences without an unambiguous match to a single V gene segment were excluded from the earlier analysis of 500 to 700 of the donors. An earlier analysis of a few hundred of the donors called V segments functional above 56.7% productive rearrangements and segregating when the between-donor standard deviation exceeded 5%. A statistical classification framework was developed to diagnose cytomegalovirus status using the catalog of TCR beta chain sequences. V and J gene assignment, in a later analysis, came from comparing TCR nucleotide sequences with IMGT/GENE-DB human TR gene sequences. Using the TCRdist pipeline, a later analysis assigned CDR3 sequences along with most-parsimonious VDJ recombination scenarios. In a later analysis, each TCR beta chain was defined by its CDR3 amino acid sequence together with its V-gene family, and reads without a unique V-gene family were excluded. As a way to deal with suspected cross-contamination and a sequencing artifact, a later analysis dropped more than 500 nucleotide sequences that were highly shared and had low generation probability. For each public chain, a later analysis derived a clonal expansion index from normalized ranks of inferred template counts within each repertoire. In a later analysis, generation probabilities were computed with a VDJ recombination model fitted to out-of-frame rearrangements, and the resulting probabilities were checked against IGoR. In a later analysis, hypergeometric tests were used to score TCR-TCR, TCR-HLA and TCR-CMV co-occurrence, with a repertoire-size bias correction applied to TCR pairs. In a later analysis, false discovery rates were estimated by permuting HLA or CMV assignments 20 times. In a later analysis, co-occurring TCRs were grouped using DBSCAN, and TCRdist sequence similarity was added for clustering within HLA-allele-positive subsets. Repertoires with fewer than 30,000 or more than 120,000 public chains were left out of co-occurrence clustering, as were a handful of repertoires with anomalous nucleotide sharing. Here the immuneACCESS table is served through TCRdb, limited to in-frame sequences with V and J called. Missing clones are a known gap in these copies; in checked studies unresolved V genes cover under half, and the rest lacks a known reason. V and J calls and clone size are as listed in that table; D and trimming were resolved from the DNA. Counted in this sample were about 67,000 clones; around 67% of them appeared once. The ten top clones hold around 2% of the sample.

On the study overall, not on this receptor specifically: Three of the identified cytomegalovirus-associated TCR beta chains were confirmed in vitro to be specific for cytomegalovirus antigens. Most CMV-associated TCR beta chains appeared to be HLA-restricted in a later analysis, and the HLA associations seemed to be driven largely by CMV exposure. At a false discovery rate of 0.05, a later analysis linked some 18,000 TCR beta sequences to specific HLA alleles. Several of the top co-occurrence clusters appeared to be linked to parvovirus B19, influenza, CMV and Epstein-Barr virus, according to a later analysis. The presence/absence analyses assumed that sequencing depth was roughly uniform across donors, and that assumption may not be true. Because counts were too low, about 17 rarely observed V segments, including chromosome 9 orphons, were excluded from the earlier analysis of around 590 of the donors. Compared with equally common non-associated chains, HLA-associated TCR beta chains in a later analysis were more clonally expanded and had lower generation probabilities. In an earlier analysis of some 640 of the donors, most TCR beta V segments were observed in productive rearrangements about 87% or about 30% of the time, broadly matching IMGT annotations. Most TCR sequences were seen in very few donors, while some public TCRs were found in many individuals. A cluster of highly shared sequence variants was judged likely to represent a technical artifact of the sequencing pipeline. According to the authors, the approach could potentially be generalized to other disease states and immunological phenotypes. According to a later genetic analysis, donors in an Asian-associated ancestry cluster had fewer N-insertions in productive TCRs than the approximately 690-donor mean. Some IMGT-functional V segments, including TRBV6-2 and TRBV6-3, could not be told apart with the 87-base-pair reads, so those segments were excluded. Because some donors lacked HLA typing at each locus, the association tests relied only on the typed subset. CMV serostatus was the only immune exposure information available for the cohort. The cohort was sequenced for TCR beta chains only, and without alpha or paired-chain data the features that could be detected were limited. V-gene and J-gene trimming of TCR beta chains was associated with a missense DCLRE1C variant in a later genetic analysis, and the association was replicated in an independent cohort. In a later analysis, the rate of TCR association differed among HLA loci, with DRB1 alleles having the most associated TCRs and HLA-C alleles having the fewest. A further reported finding was that TCR beta sequences accurately predicted the HLA-A and HLA-B alleles for most subjects in the first cohort. Correlated functional status among segregating V segments might reflect linkage disequilibrium, but an unknown experimental factor could not be ruled out. In the study, about 150 TCR beta chains were listed as associated with cytomegalovirus. The classifier was reported to diagnose cytomegalovirus status with high specificity and sensitivity in both the original cohort and the validation cohort. Assigning TCR associations to individual alleles was difficult when HLA alleles, especially DR and DQ, strongly co-occurred.

The rearrangement joined TRBV27 to TRBJ2-3; TRBD2 is a possible D gene, resting on 6 matching bases. The sequenced sample consisted of PBMCs. The TCR was taken from a woman aged 25 to 39 in good health and CMV-seronegative. Here is the DNA: TGTGCCAGCAGCCCCCTGGACAACCGGGGGACAGATACGCAGTATTTT. Translated, it gives CASSPLDNRGTDTQYF.